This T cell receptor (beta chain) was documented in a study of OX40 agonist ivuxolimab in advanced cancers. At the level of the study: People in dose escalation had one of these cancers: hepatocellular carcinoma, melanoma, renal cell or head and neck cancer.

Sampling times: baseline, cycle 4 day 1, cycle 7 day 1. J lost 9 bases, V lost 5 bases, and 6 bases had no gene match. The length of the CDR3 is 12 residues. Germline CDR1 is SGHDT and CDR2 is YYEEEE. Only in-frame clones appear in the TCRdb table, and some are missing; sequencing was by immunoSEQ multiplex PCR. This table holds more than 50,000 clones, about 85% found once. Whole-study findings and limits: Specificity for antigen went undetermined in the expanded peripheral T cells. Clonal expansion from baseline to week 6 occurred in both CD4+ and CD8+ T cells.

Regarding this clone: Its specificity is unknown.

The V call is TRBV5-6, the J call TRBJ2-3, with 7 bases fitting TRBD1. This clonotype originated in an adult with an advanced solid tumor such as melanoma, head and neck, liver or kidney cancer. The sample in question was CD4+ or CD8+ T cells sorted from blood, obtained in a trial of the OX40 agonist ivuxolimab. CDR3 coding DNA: TGTGCCAGCAGATATACGACAGGGACGCAGTATTTT. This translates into CASRYTTGTQYF.